The next 20 T cell receptor beta chains were all read from a single sample in a study of CD8+CD57+ T cells in acquired aplastic anemia. Patients picked for sequencing had shown CD8+CD57+ cell expansion detected by flow cytometry. Both TCR beta VDJ combination and CDR3 sequence profiling were carried out. Genomic DNA was the template for this profiling. MiXCR was run by TCRdb on the reads, yielding one entry per CDR3 protein. The repertoire holds about 190,000 distinct CDR3 sequences, with approximately 48% as singletons. The specimen sequenced was sorted CD4+, CD8+, or CD8+CD57+ T cells (not recorded which) from PBMCs. The receptors shown here come from a human donor with aplastic anemia.

Regarding this clonotype: An end of the junction differs from the germline gene, which may be a read error. The chain uses TRBV20-1 and TRBJ1-1; D gene ambiguous. Looked up from germline, CDR1 is DFQATT and CDR2 is SNEGSKA (reference sequence). This CDR3 is built from 12 residues. The chain's CDR3 is CSAGDANTEAFF. CDR3 nucleotides: TGCAGTGCTGGAGATGCGAACACTGAGGCTTTCTTT.

This clonotype appeared many times. The chain recombines TRBV10-3 with TRBJ2-2; 9 positions agree with TRBD1. In germline, CDR1 is ENHRY, CDR2 SYGVKD. The length of the CDR3 is 14 residues. V was clipped by 8 bases and J by 2 bases; unmatched bases: 3. CDR3 nucleotide sequence: TGTGCCATCTCGGGACAGGGCAACACCGGGGAGCTGTTTTTT. Translated, it gives CAISGQGNTGELFF.

This clonotype was recorded many times. DNA of the CDR3: TGCGCCAGCAGCTCCGGGACTAGCGGCCAGGGCGAGCAGTACTTC. This codes for CASSSGTSGQGEQYF. The chain joins TRBV5-1 to TRBJ2-7, with 11 bases identical to TRBD2. The CDR3 sequence is 15 residues long. Germline CDR1 is SGHRS and CDR2 is YFSETQ. The V and J ends lost 3 bases and 6 bases, in that order; junction bases with no gene match: 8.

This clonotype was detected ten times or more. V usage is TRBV2 and J usage is TRBJ1-4; D is perhaps TRBD1 (5 bases). Germline CDR1 SNHLY, CDR2 FYNNEI. V was cut by 4 bases and J by 5 bases, with 14 bases left in between. CDR3 length: 15 residues. This chain's CDR3 is CASSGGWGENEKLFF. CDR3 DNA sequence: TGTGCCAGCAGTGGAGGATGGGGGGAAAATGAAAAACTGTTTTTT.

The rearrangement links TRBV19 to TRBJ2-5; 8 nucleotides match TRBD2. V shed 6 bases, J shed 4 bases, and the junction held 4 bases outside the gene matches. Germline CDR1 LNHDA, CDR2 SQIVND (reference sequence). The CDR3 spans 13 residues. CDR3 DNA: TGTGCCAGTAGGTCACTAGCGGCAGAGACCCAGTACTTC. It translates to CASRSLAAETQYF.

The CDR3 region is CASSLGNPATNEKLFF. The CDR3 DNA sequence: TGTGCCAGCAGCTTGGGGAACCCGGCAACTAATGAAAAACTGTTTTTT. The rearrangement uses TRBV5-5 and TRBJ1-4, with D unclear. V dropped 0 bases and J dropped 0 bases, with 9 bases sitting between them. The CDR3 loop spans 16 amino acids. From germline, CDR1 is SGHKS and CDR2 YYEKEE (reference sequence).

This clonotype came up a few times. This chain uses TRBV2 with TRBJ1-2; D unclear. V was clipped by 8 bases and J by 8 bases, with 12 bases between them. The CDR3 is 11 residues long. The germline gives CDR1 SNHLY, CDR2 FYNNEI. The CDR3 nucleotides read TGTGCCAGCTCGGAGGGTCGAGGCTACACCTTC. This translates into CASSEGRGYTF.

V usage is TRBV11-2 and J usage is TRBJ1-2, with D unclear. Trimming took off 6 bases at V and 6 bases at J, with 23 bases between the two ends. This CDR3 contains 16 residues. Per the germline V gene, CDR1 is SGHAT and CDR2 is FQNNGV. As DNA, the CDR3 is TGTGCCAGCAGTCCTACCGTAAGCAGGCTTGAGGATGGCTACACCTTC. Translating gives CASSPTVSRLEDGYTF.

J is TRBJ2-7 and V is TRBV2; D is uncertain. The CDR3 has 12 amino acids. Trimming left V 0 bases short and J 3 bases short, with 3 bases between. CDR1 and CDR2 from the germline V gene are SNHLY and FYNNEI. CDR3 sequence reads: CASSEARYEQYF. The CDR3 DNA sequence: TGTGCCAGCAGTGAAGCCCGCTACGAGCAGTACTTC.

The V gene is TRBV29-1, the J gene TRBJ2-1; the match to TRBD2 covers 13 bases. Trimming at V came to 1 base and at J to 7 bases, leaving 7 bases not matched to a gene. The CDR3 is 16 amino acids. The germline gives CDR1 SQVTM, CDR2 ANQGSEA. CDR3 in DNA: TGCAGCGTTGAAGTGAGGCCGGGACTAGCGGGAAATGAGCAGTTCTTC. Encoded protein: CSVEVRPGLAGNEQFF.

Of note for this clonotype: A much larger clone differs by one base, so this may be a read error. This sequence joins TRBV9 and TRBJ1-1; 11 nucleotides line up with TRBD1. V was clipped by 4 bases and J by 6 bases; unmatched bases: 14. The CDR3 sequence is 17 residues long. Germline loops: CDR1 SGDLS, CDR2 YYNGEE. The DNA of the CDR3 is TGTGCCAGCAGCCTATTAGGGATCAGGACAGGGGGCCCTGAAGCTTTCTTT. Its translation: CASSLLGIRTGGPEAFF.

The chain joins TRBV3-1 to TRBJ2-1; 8 positions match TRBD2. Per the germline V gene, CDR1 is LGHDT and CDR2 is YNNKEL (reference sequence). The CDR3 totals 16 residues. After removal of 2 bases from V and 4 bases from J, the junction contained 7 bases not matched to a gene. CDR3 protein: CASSQKAGVTYNEQFF. CDR3 sequence (DNA): TGTGCCAGCAGCCAAAAAGCGGGAGTTACTTACAATGAGCAGTTCTTC.

In regard to this clonotype: At one of its ends the junction is not consistent with the germline gene, which may arise from a read error. The rearrangement links TRBV19 to TRBJ1-5; no clear D gene. The germline V gene has CDR1 LNHDA and CDR2 SQIVND (reference sequence). The CDR3 consists of 12 residues. The CDR3 sequence: CASSIRDQLQRF. The CDR3 DNA follows: TGTGCCAGTAGTATTAGGGATCAGCTCCAGCGTTTT.

The chain couples TRBV27 to TRBJ1-3; TRBD1 matches 9 bases. The germline V gene has CDR1 MNHEY and CDR2 SMNVEV (reference sequence). The CDR3 consists of 16 residues. V lost 5 bases to trimming and J lost 4 bases; unmatched junction nucleotides: 9. The DNA for the CDR3 is TGTGCCAGCAGTATCTGGGACAGGGTGAAAGGAAACACCATATATTTT. Translated, it gives CASSIWDRVKGNTIYF.

Regarding this clonotype: One base away lies a much larger clone, so this may be a sequencing read error. V usage is TRBV19 and J usage is TRBJ2-3; D unclear. Germline CDR1 LNHDA, CDR2 SQIVND (reference sequence). V lost 5 bases and J lost 2, with 14 bases in between. This CDR3 has 15 residues. This CDR3 reads CASSAFRQNTDTQYF. The CDR3 DNA is TGTGCCAGTAGTGCGTTTCGGCAGAACACAGATACGCAGTATTTT.

This clonotype was detected many times. This chain connects TRBV9 to TRBJ2-1; a weak D match, TRBD2 (6 bases). Per the germline V gene, CDR1 is SGDLS and CDR2 is YYNGEE. V was pared by 0 bases and J by 7 bases, with 14 bases between. The CDR3 has 15 amino acids. The CDR3 is CASSVDGLWRNEQFF. The CDR3 DNA reads TGTGCCAGCAGCGTAGACGGACTATGGAGGAATGAGCAGTTCTTC.

V is TRBV7-2 and J is TRBJ1-2; the match to TRBD1 covers 9 bases. Losses at the gene ends were 4 bases for V and 4 bases for J; bases not matched to a gene: 7. Germline assignment: CDR1 SGHTA and CDR2 FQGNSA. The CDR3 covers 15 residues. Here the CDR3 DNA reads TGTGCCAGCAGCTATGGACAGGGGAGTTTCTATGGCTACACCTTC. Protein sequence: CASSYGQGSFYGYTF.

Comment on this clonotype: This could be a read error, since a much larger clone is one nucleotide away. The genes are TRBV24-1 and TRBJ2-1, with D possibly TRBD2 on 6 matching bases. CDR1 is KGHDR and CDR2 is SFDVKD in the germline V gene. This CDR3 has 15 residues. CDR3: CASSALEGGYSEQFF. The CDR3, as DNA: TGCGCCAGCAGCGCTCTCGAGGGAGGCTACAGTGAGCAGTTCTTC.

As regards this clonotype: A much larger clone lies one base from this, so it may be a read error. The gene calls are TRBV7-9 and TRBJ2-7; D is unresolved. The CDR3 is 11 residues long. The germline CDR1 and CDR2 sequences are SEHNR and FQNEAQ (reference sequence). DNA for the CDR3: TGTGCCGGCAGCCCCTCGAGGGAGCAGTACTTC. Translated: CAGSPSREQYF.

The chain carries TRBV10-3 and TRBJ2-5, with D tentatively TRBD2 (6 bases). Near its end, the DNA agrees better with TRBJ2-1, so the J call may be wrong. Germline CDR1 is ENHRY and CDR2 is SYGVKD. The CDR3 length is 14 residues. In DNA, the CDR3 is TGTGCCATCAGGGATCAGGGACTTAACAATGAGCAGTTCTTC. The encoded protein is CAIRDQGLNNEQFF.